The present TCR beta chain was sequenced within a study of shared clonotypes between healthy human individuals. Overall study context: The study drew on a couple of women and a few men aged 18 to 49 as donors. Per donor, three plates held CD4 naive cells, three held CD4 memory, two held CD8 naive and one held CD8 memory.

The CDR3 sequence is 14 residues long. Trimming shortened V by 3 bases and J by 0 bases, and 8 bases separated the two germline ends. Germline V gene data show CDR1 as SGHNT and CDR2 as YYREEE (reference sequence). Caucasian adults residing in Nashville, Tennessee made up all the donors. The run depth of the assay was deep. Produced via immunoSEQ multiplex PCR; TCRdb's table is partial and in-frame only. The table lists millions of clones, around nine tenths of them singletons, with over 0.12% in the top ten. This sequence originates from a man between 18 and 35 years old in good health. The sample consisted of naive CD4+ T cells sorted from blood. The subset is: CD45RA+ positively selected. The V call is TRBV5-4, the J call TRBJ2-3; no clear D gene. In nucleotides, the CDR3 is TGTGCCAGCAGCTGGGGAAGGAGCACAGATACGCAGTATTTT. Translation gives CASSWGRSTDTQYF.